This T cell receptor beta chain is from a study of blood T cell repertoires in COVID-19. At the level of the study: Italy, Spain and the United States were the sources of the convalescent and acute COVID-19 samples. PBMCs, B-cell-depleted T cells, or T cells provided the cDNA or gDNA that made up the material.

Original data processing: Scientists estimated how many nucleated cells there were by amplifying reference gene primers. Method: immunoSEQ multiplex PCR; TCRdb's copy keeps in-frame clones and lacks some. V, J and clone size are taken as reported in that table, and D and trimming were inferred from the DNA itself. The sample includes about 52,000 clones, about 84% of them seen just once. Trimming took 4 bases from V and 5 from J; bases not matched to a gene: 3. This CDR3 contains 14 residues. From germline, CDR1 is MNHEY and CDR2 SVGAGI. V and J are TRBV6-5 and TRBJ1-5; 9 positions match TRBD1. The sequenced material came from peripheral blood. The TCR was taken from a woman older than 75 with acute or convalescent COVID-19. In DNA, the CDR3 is TGTGCCAGCAGTTTAAACAGGGGGCATCAGCCCCAGCATTTT. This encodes CASSLNRGHQPQHF.